This TCR beta chain was recovered during a study of shared clonotypes between healthy human individuals. The protocol was immunoSEQ multiplex PCR, while the TCRdb copy is restricted to in-frame clones and leaves out a portion. The data contain about 2 million clones, just under 95% of them singletons. Positively selected for CCR7, the CD45RO-negative cells used as naive CD8 cells excluded terminally differentiated effector memory CD45RA+ cells. This CDR3 is built from 17 residues. V gave up 2 bases and J gave up 4 bases, with 21 bases separating them. Germline lookup yields CDR1 LGHNA and CDR2 YSLEER.

This chain links TRBV4-3 with TRBJ2-7; D is ambiguous. This TCR was sampled from a man aged 18 to 29 in good health. The source material was naive CD8+ T cells sorted from blood. CDR3 DNA: TGCGCCAGCAGCCAACAAGCACCCTTGAGAGGTCGGTACGAGCAGTACTTC. Its protein is CASSQQAPLRGRYEQYF.